This T cell receptor beta chain was captured by sequencing in a study of cytomegalovirus exposure and HLA in healthy donors (TCRdb year 2017). About the investigation overall: An earlier analysis of several hundred of the donors reported 276 Gb of sequence data and 117 million unique TCR beta sequences obtained from about 200 million T cells. Class I and class II HLA loci were covered by the typing at four-digit resolution. In addition to the first cohort of about 650 subjects, a separate validation cohort of 120 different subjects was used. To predict cytomegalovirus infection status, the study combined high-throughput TCR immunosequencing, statistical association of individual TCRs with disease status, and machine learning. Every repertoire in the discovery cohort had been generated on one and the same sequencing platform. Roughly 310 gigabases of sequencing data and tens of millions of unique TCR sequences were included in an early release covering 500 to 750 HLA-typed donors. Rather than using new phenotypic data, the later analysis identified candidate immune exposures from TCR beta sequences and from how often those sequences occurred across donors. An earlier analysis of several hundred of the donors applied high-throughput TCR beta sequencing to assess whether each TCR beta V gene segment acted as functional or pseudogenic. Alongside the repertoire data, information on donor age, sex, ethnicity and CMV serostatus was compiled. Roughly five DR-DQ haplotypes were handled as single units for association and clustering because linkage in the cohort was strong. The study aimed to test whether signatures of past pathogen exposure could be identified by cataloging public T cell receptors. A later analysis re-examined previously published TCR beta repertoires from more than 600 donors and added high-resolution HLA genotyping to investigate patterns of TCR occurrence. Genome-wide SNP genotypes for about 65% of the roughly 700 donors were used in a later genetic analysis, which treated that subset as a discovery cohort. Of the roughly 400 genotyped donors, approximately 83% fell in the genetic ancestry cluster associated with self-reported Caucasian donors. The number of typed donors differed by locus: 629-630 for A, B, C, DRB1 and DQB1; approximately 540 for DQA1; approximately 610 for DPA1; and 400 to 480 for DPB1. The study used immunosequencing to profile the T cell repertoires of around 600 subjects and linked those repertoires to cytomegalovirus serostatus. On average, over 200,000 unique TCR beta nucleotide sequences were sequenced per donor among 300 to 500 genotyped donors of the cohort, with roughly 18% of those sequences being non-productive. Summary of the overall study and its limitations: In both the original and validation cohorts, the classifier was reported to diagnose cytomegalovirus status with high specificity and sensitivity. Correlated functional status among segregating V segments might be attributable to linkage disequilibrium, but an unknown experimental factor could not be ruled out. Across donors, most TCR sequences were observed very rarely, whereas some public TCRs were present in many individuals. A later analysis found that most CMV-associated TCR beta chains appeared HLA-restricted, with HLA associations seemingly driven largely by CMV exposure. Only TCR beta chains were sequenced in this cohort, and the absence of alpha or paired-chain data limited detectable features. In a later analysis, TCR association rates were found to vary across HLA loci, with the most associated TCRs seen for DRB1 alleles and the fewest for HLA-C alleles. According to a later analysis, parvovirus B19, influenza, CMV and Epstein-Barr virus appeared linked to several top co-occurrence clusters. Some IMGT-functional V segments, including TRBV6-2 and TRBV6-3, could not be told apart with the 87-base-pair reads, so those segments were excluded. A total of about 150 TCR beta chains were listed by the study as associated with cytomegalovirus. Approximately 18 rarely observed V segments, including chromosome 9 orphons, were excluded from the earlier analysis of almost 600 of the donors because counts were too low. Presence/absence analyses assumed roughly uniform sequencing depth across donors, an assumption that may not hold. The authors suggested that the approach could potentially be extended to other disease states and immunological phenotypes. In vitro tests confirmed that a few of the cytomegalovirus-associated TCR beta chains recognize cytomegalovirus antigens. Because HLA typing was missing for some donors at each locus, association tests included only the typed subset. An association between a missense DCLRE1C variant and V-gene and J-gene trimming of TCR beta chains was found in a later genetic analysis and replicated in an independent cohort. In a later genetic analysis, fewer N-insertions in productive TCRs were reported among donors in an Asian-associated ancestry cluster than the approximately 670-donor mean. An earlier analysis of 450 to 750 of the donors showed that most TCR beta V segments appeared in productive rearrangements either about 87% or about 30% of the time, which broadly matched IMGT annotations. A further reported finding was that TCR beta sequences accurately predicted the HLA-A and HLA-B alleles for most subjects in the first cohort. A later analysis found that HLA-associated TCR beta chains were more clonally expanded and had lower generation probabilities than equally common non-associated chains. The sequencing pipeline was judged likely to have produced a cluster of highly shared sequence variants as a technical artifact. Immune exposure information for the cohort was limited to CMV serostatus. Assigning TCR associations to individual alleles was difficult when HLA alleles, especially DR and DQ, strongly co-occurred. Specific HLA alleles were associated with more than 15,000 TCR beta sequences at a false discovery rate of 0.05 in a later analysis.

The cohort comprised fewer than 700 healthy bone marrow donors. At the time of sampling, every cohort member was nominally healthy, though immune exposures that went unrecorded were likely present. The donor was CMV seronegative and was included in the group of a few hundred seronegative cohort members. Every donor gave a peripheral blood sample, and the peripheral blood mononuclear cells from that sample were used for TCR beta sequencing. Genomic DNA extraction from the blood cell samples was performed with the Qiagen DNeasy Blood Extraction Kit. In the germline V gene (reference sequence), CDR1 corresponds to SEHNR and CDR2 to FQNEAQ. From cysteine to phenylalanine, the CDR3 is 12 amino acids long. Here the CDR3 DNA is all that survives: 36 bases in frame from base 1. V is shortened by 2 bases, J by 4 bases, and the region joining them spans 5 bases. Concerning this clone itself: No antigen is known for it. No much larger clonotype is one base removed from it; base qualities were not supplied.

Library method: the immunoSEQ multiplex PCR assay. The multiplex PCR relied on a mix of 60 forward primers for TCR Vbeta segments and 13 reverse primers for TCR Jbeta segments. A multiplex PCR assay on genomic DNA amplified the CDR3 region of rearranged TCR beta genes. The amplified TCR beta libraries were sequenced on the Illumina HiSeq System as 87-base-pair reads. On the authors' methods: In a later analysis, roughly 80 million unique TCR beta chains were counted across the 500 to 850 repertoires, and roughly 10 million of these chains were shared by at least two donors. A nearest-neighbor algorithm error-corrected the raw reads and collapsed the reads into unique sequences, merging closely related sequences to remove PCR and sequencing errors. To assign V, D and J gene segments, CDR3 sequences were aligned to IMGT reference sequences. Each retained sequence needed at least a six-nucleotide match to both a V gene segment and a J gene segment. A rearrangement was called productive if the CDR3 had no stop codons and remained in frame with V and J, and every other rearrangement was called non-productive. CDR3 was defined by IMGT convention, running from the second conserved V-encoded cysteine to the conserved J-encoded phenylalanine. In an earlier analysis of just under 600 of the donors, sequences lacking an unambiguous match to a single V gene segment were excluded. In an earlier analysis of approximately 560 of the donors, a V segment was called functional when productive rearrangements were above 56.7%, and segregating when the standard deviation between donors exceeded 5%. A statistical classification framework was built to diagnose cytomegalovirus status from the catalog of TCR beta chain sequences. A later analysis assigned V and J genes by comparing TCR nucleotide sequences with IMGT/GENE-DB human TR gene sequences. In a later analysis, CDR3 sequences and most-parsimonious VDJ recombination scenarios were assigned using the TCRdist pipeline. In a later analysis, every TCR beta chain was defined by the combination of its CDR3 amino acid sequence and its V-gene family, and reads without a unique V-gene family were dropped. To address suspected cross-contamination and a sequencing artifact, a later analysis removed approximately 590 highly shared, low-generation-probability nucleotide sequences. A later analysis calculated a clonal expansion index for each public chain from normalized within-repertoire ranks of inferred template counts. In a later analysis, generation probabilities were computed with a VDJ recombination model fitted to out-of-frame rearrangements, and the resulting probabilities were checked against IGoR. A later analysis scored TCR-TCR, TCR-HLA and TCR-CMV co-occurrence with hypergeometric tests, applying a repertoire-size bias correction to TCR pairs. A later analysis estimated false discovery rates by permuting HLA or CMV assignments 20 times. In a later analysis, co-occurring TCRs were grouped with DBSCAN, and TCRdist sequence similarity was added when clustering was performed within HLA-allele-positive subsets. Repertoires with fewer than 30,000 or more than 120,000 public chains, plus five repertoires with anomalous nucleotide sharing, were excluded from co-occurrence clustering. TCRdb took over this immuneACCESS table, retaining in-frame rearrangements with V and J assigned. Such tables are incomplete; in checked studies, under half of the missing clones stem from an unresolved V gene, and the remainder is unexplained. V, J and clone size were drawn from that table, and D and trimming were deduced from the DNA. The sample records 180,000 or so clones, 65% to 85% of which are singletons. Approximately 2.9% of the sample is taken by the ten largest.

The specimen sequenced was PBMCs. The sequence was collected from a female donor in good health and CMV-seronegative. This chain is built from TRBV7-9 and TRBJ1-1; the D gene identity is not certain. The sequence in DNA is TGTGCCAGCAGCTTATTACTCACTGAAGCTTTCTTT. Its protein is CASSLLLTEAFF.